The T cell receptor beta chain described here comes from a study of shared clonotypes between healthy human individuals. About the research overall: The people who gave samples were a couple of women and three men aged 18 to 49. Study-level results: Naive subsets tended to show greater estimated richness than memory subsets.

On this clone itself: The target antigen is unknown.

Positively selected for CCR7, the CD45RO-negative cells used as naive CD8 cells excluded terminally differentiated effector memory CD45RA+ cells. Only Caucasian adults living in Nashville, Tennessee served as donors. The V end lost 4 bases, the J end lost 8 bases, and 12 bases lay between the germline ends. The germline V gene has CDR1 SGHTA and CDR2 FQGNSA. This CDR3 has 13 residues. For sorted subsets, roughly 200 ng DNA per replicate equaled roughly 29,000 T cell genomes. Data came from immunoSEQ multiplex PCR; TCRdb stores just in-frame clones and leaves some out. The sample lists around 700,000 clones, approximately 90% occurring once.

The specimen was naive CD8+ T cells sorted from blood. The gene calls are TRBV7-2 and TRBJ2-4; no clear D gene. The TCR originated in a man between 25 and 39 years old in good health. The CDR3 bases are TGTGCCAGCAGCTCCATTTTCCGGGACATTCAGTACTTC. Residues: CASSSIFRDIQYF.